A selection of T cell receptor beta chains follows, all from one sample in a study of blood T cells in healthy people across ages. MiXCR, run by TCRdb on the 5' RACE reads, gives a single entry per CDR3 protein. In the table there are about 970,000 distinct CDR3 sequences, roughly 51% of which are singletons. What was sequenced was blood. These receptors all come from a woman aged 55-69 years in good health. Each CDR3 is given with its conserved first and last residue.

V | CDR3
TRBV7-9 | CASSLGSAKETQYF
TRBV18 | CASTRDANTEAFF
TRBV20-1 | CSASNPNAPNEQYF
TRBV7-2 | CASSSGGGDTYEQYF
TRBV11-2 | CASSPQGTATGGGYTF
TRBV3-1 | CASTHLASGRWFEQFF
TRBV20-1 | CSIQGRDEQFF
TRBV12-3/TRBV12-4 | CASSFRLAVDTQYF
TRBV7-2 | CASSPEGWNYEQYF
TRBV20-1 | CSAQHIGLAGVYEQYF
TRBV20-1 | CSAQSGLAGGSLQETQYF
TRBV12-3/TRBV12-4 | CVSSLALAGNEQFF
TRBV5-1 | CASGRTGESSYGYTF
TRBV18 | CASSPPTTSQETQYF
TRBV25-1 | CASSAPWVNTGELFF
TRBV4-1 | CASSLQPTTGGPYEQYF
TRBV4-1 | CASSQREYSNQPQHF
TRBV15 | CATSRQLIISYEQYF
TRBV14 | CASSPGPYTQYF
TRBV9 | CAGSVGGSSYNEQFF
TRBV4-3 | CASSQDSGGGTDTQYF
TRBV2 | CASTRGAGSASGANVLTF
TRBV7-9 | CASSPRQGPSYEQYF
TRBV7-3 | CASSLASTGAQQYF
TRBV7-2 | CASSPRTSGRAVNEQYF
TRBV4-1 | CASSQEAGTDTQYF
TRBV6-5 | CASRENGPTNEKLFF
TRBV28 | CASSVGVSSRGYTF
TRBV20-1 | CSAIRRVGRADTQYF
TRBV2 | CATKKTASYEQYF
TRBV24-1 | CATSDPNRDGEETQYF
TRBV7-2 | CASSALGGRGTQYF
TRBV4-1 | CASSHGGNNQPQHF
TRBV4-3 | CASSQGPNEELFF
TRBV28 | CASSLSIVRNYEQYF
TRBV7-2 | CASSLGPLEETQYF
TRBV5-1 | CASSVSDRTDTQYF
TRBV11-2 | CASSLDLGQINSPLHF
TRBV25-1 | CASSALAVYQETQYF
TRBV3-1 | CASSQDMTGVGIKDGYTF
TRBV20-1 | CSAREDVEQYF
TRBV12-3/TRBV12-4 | CASSRSESYEQYF
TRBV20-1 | CSARDGGKDPSNQPQHF
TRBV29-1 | CSVESRGIDEQYF
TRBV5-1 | CASSESTGSLSPLHF
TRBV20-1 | CSARGGPNQPQHF
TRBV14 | CASSQAPWASGGTDTQYF
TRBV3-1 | CASSQDSGTGFGETQYF
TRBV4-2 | CASSPRGTGYGYTF
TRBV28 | CASSSTGPPPEQYF
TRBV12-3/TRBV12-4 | CASSPRHVAKNIQYF
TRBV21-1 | CASSKLGPTQETQYF
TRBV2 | CASRVAANTGELFF